The entry that follows covers one TCR beta chain sequence. Authors' methods: Amplification from reference gene primers served as the basis for estimated nucleated cell counts. Clones were sequenced by immunoSEQ multiplex PCR, and TCRdb holds only the in-frame ones, with some missing. The V and J calls and clone size are taken from that table; D and trimming were inferred from the DNA. The sample yields more than 200,000 clones, around nine tenths seen once. This sample stems from a study of blood T cell repertoires in COVID-19. This study enrolled people aged roughly 18 to 89 from about two dozen US geographic areas. Allocation to cohorts depended on clinical history reported by the participants. Recovered participants had two consecutive negative NP/OP PCR tests, healthcare professional clearance, or symptom resolution. With V trimmed by 4 bases and J by 2 bases, 2 bases remained unmatched. The germline gives CDR1 SGDLS, CDR2 YYNGEE. The CDR3 runs 14 residues.

The sequenced material came from PBMCs or T cells enriched from blood (not recorded which). The origin of this receptor is a woman younger than 30 who had recovered from COVID-19. V gene TRBV9 combines with J gene TRBJ2-1; 8 bases match TRBD2. For the CDR3, the DNA is TGTGCCAGCAGCTCGGGAGGGACCTACAATGAGCAGTTCTTC. Translating gives CASSSGGTYNEQFF.